This record concerns one T cell receptor (beta chain) sequence. Trimming pared 0 bases from V and 2 bases from J, leaving 25 bases between. The CDR3 contains 20 residues. CDR1 LGHDT and CDR2 YNNKEL come from the germline V gene (reference sequence). The data originate from a study of blood T cell repertoires in COVID-19. Study context: Samples of COVID-19 (acute and convalescent) were obtained from the United States, Italy and Spain. From T cells, B-cell-depleted T cells, or PBMCs came the material, which was cDNA or gDNA.

Seattle's enrolled individuals joined amid active infection and were then monitored longitudinally. Sequencing used immunoSEQ multiplex PCR; TCRdb keeps in-frame clones, though not all of them. The data show more than 200,000 clones, roughly 84% seen once. Sequencing input: peripheral blood. This receptor was obtained from a woman at least 80 years old with COVID-19, enrolled during active disease. This chain uses TRBV3-1 (or the pseudogene TRBV3-2) with TRBJ2-5, with D perhaps TRBD1 (6 bases). The CDR3 region has the DNA TGTGCCAGCAGCCAAGACAGGAACAGGGACACCCGTGACCATCAAGAGACCCAGTACTTC. This encodes CASSQDRNRDTRDHQETQYF.